Presented here are 10 T cell receptor beta chains from one specimen sequenced in a study of blood T cell repertoires in COVID-19. Generated by immunoSEQ multiplex PCR, the TCRdb table keeps only in-frame clones and is missing some. Here the sample spans approximately 110,000 clones, approximately 85% being singletons. Material: peripheral blood. These receptors were obtained from a woman aged 80 or over with COVID-19, enrolled during active disease.

The rearrangement uses TRBV6-5 and TRBJ2-3; 8 bases match TRBD2. Trimming removed 5 bases from V and 1 base from J; junction bases left unmatched: 2. The CDR3 is 14 amino acids. Germline CDR1 MNHEY, CDR2 SVGAGI. The CDR3 region is CASSPGGGTDTQYF. CDR3 nucleotide sequence: TGTGCCAGCAGTCCCGGGGGGGGCACAGATACGCAGTATTTT.

The V call is TRBV13, the J call TRBJ2-3, with 7 bases lining up with TRBD2. CDR3 length equals 18 residues. CDR1 PRHDT and CDR2 FYEKMQ come from the germline V gene (reference sequence). Trimming at V came to 0 bases and at J to 4 bases, leaving 13 bases not matched to a gene. The CDR3 region is CASSLGFRAGGGADTQYF. Here the CDR3 DNA reads TGTGCCAGCAGCTTAGGCTTCCGTGCTGGGGGAGGGGCAGATACGCAGTATTTT. The whole variable domain, filled in from reference TRBV13 and TRBJ2-3, reads AAGVIQSPRHLIKEKRETATLKCYPIPRHDTVYWYQQGPGQDPQFLISFYEKMQSDKGSIPDRFSAQQFSDYHSELNMSSLELGDSALYFCASSLGFRAGGGADTQYFGPGTRLTVL.

The chain is built from TRBV28 and TRBJ1-5; D is undetermined. This CDR3 region has 14 residues. V lost 7 bases and J 6 bases, leaving 16 bases between the germline ends. Looked up from germline, CDR1 is MDHEN and CDR2 is SYDVKM. The CDR3, as DNA: TGTGCCAGCATCGATCGAAACGTGGCTCAGCCCCAGCATTTT. Its protein is CASIDRNVAQPQHF.

This clone was counted a single time. This chain links TRBV14 with TRBJ2-3; perhaps TRBD2 as D (6 bases). This CDR3 has 15 residues. The ends were cut back, 0 bases at V and 2 bases at J, with 9 bases in the middle. The germline gives CDR1 SGHDN, CDR2 FVKESK. The chain's CDR3 is CASSQEAGNTDTQYF. CDR3 coding DNA: TGTGCCAGCAGCCAAGAAGCGGGCAACACAGATACGCAGTATTTT.

CDR3 protein: CASSLNRKRNTEAFF. In nucleotides, the CDR3 is TGTGCCAGCAGTCTAAACAGGAAGAGGAACACTGAAGCTTTCTTT. The chain carries TRBV27 and TRBJ1-1, with D perhaps TRBD1 (5 bases). V shed 5 bases and J shed 1 base, with 14 bases lying between them. Germline V lookup: CDR1 MNHEY, CDR2 SMNVEV (reference sequence). The length of the CDR3 is 15 residues.

The V gene is TRBV28, the J gene TRBJ2-7; 7 bases are a match to TRBD2. V shed 4 bases, J shed 4 bases, and the junction held 16 bases outside the gene matches. Germline V gene sequence: CDR1 MDHEN, CDR2 SYDVKM. The CDR3 spans 17 residues. The CDR3 bases are TGTGCCAGCAGTTCCCCATCCTCTAGCGGAAGAGCGTACGAGCAGTACTTC. Protein: CASSSPSSSGRAYEQYF.

The chain uses TRBV6-5 and TRBJ1-1; the D gene is possibly TRBD1 (5 bases). Germline values: CDR1 MNHEY, CDR2 SVGAGI. V was pared by 2 bases and J by 6 bases, with 10 bases between. This CDR3 comprises 13 residues. CDR3 bases: TGTGCCAGCAGTTACGATTGGGGCGCTGAAGCTTTCTTT. Its protein product is CASSYDWGAEAFF.

Only one count was recorded for this clone. The V and J genes are TRBV12-3 or TRBV12-4 and TRBJ1-1, with a tentative D call TRBD1 (5 bases). Trimming took off 3 bases at V and 5 bases at J, with 10 bases between the two ends. The CDR3 length is 13 residues. The CDR3 DNA is TGTGCCAGCAGTTTTGGGGAGGGGACTGAAGCTTTCTTT. Translating it yields CASSFGEGTEAFF.

V and J are TRBV10-3 and TRBJ1-5; D call uncertain. The germline V and J ends were trimmed by 0 bases and 9 bases, with 21 bases remaining between them. Per germline, CDR1 ENHRY and CDR2 SYGVKD. The CDR3 spans 17 residues. CDR3 nucleotides: TGTGCCATCAGTGAGTCAGTGAGGGCCGACCTCGGCCGGCCCCAGCATTTT. Its translation is CAISESVRADLGRPQHF.

V gene TRBV5-6 combines with J gene TRBJ2-2, with 9 bases matching TRBD1. The CDR3 has 18 amino acids. The trim removed 0 bases at V and 4 bases at J, leaving 10 bases unmatched. Germline V gene data show CDR1 as SGHDT and CDR2 as YYEEEE. This chain's CDR3 is CASSLEWDRVKSTGELFF. The CDR3 DNA reads TGTGCCAGCAGCTTGGAATGGGACAGGGTGAAAAGCACCGGGGAGCTGTTTTTT.